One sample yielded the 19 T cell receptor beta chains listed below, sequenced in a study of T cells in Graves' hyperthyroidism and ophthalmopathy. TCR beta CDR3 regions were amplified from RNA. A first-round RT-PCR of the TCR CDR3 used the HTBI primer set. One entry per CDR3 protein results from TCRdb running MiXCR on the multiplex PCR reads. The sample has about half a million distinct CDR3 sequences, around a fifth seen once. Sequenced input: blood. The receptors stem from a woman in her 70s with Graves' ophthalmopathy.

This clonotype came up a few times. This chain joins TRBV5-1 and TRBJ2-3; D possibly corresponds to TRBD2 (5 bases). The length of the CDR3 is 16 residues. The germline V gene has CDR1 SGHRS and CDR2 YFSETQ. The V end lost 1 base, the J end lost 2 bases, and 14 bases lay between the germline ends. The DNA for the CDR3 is TGCGCCAGCAGCTTGATGGAGGAGTACCTCACAGATACGCAGTATTTT. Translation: CASSLMEEYLTDTQYF.

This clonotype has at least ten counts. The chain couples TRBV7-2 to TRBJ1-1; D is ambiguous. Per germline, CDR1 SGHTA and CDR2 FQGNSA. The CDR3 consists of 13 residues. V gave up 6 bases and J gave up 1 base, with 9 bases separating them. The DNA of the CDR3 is TGTGCCAGCAGTTGGACGTCGAACACTGAAGCTTTCTTT. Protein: CASSWTSNTEAFF. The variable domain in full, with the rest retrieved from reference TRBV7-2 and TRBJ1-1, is GAGVSQSPSNKVTEKGKDVELRCDPISGHTALYWYRQSLGQGLEFLIYFQGNSAPDKSGLPSDRFSAERTGGSVSTLTIQRTQQEDSAVYLCASSWTSNTEAFFGQGTRLTVV.

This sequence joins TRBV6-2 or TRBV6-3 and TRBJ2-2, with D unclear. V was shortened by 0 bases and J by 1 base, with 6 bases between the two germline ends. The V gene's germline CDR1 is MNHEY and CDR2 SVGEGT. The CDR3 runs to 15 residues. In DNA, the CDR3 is TGTGCCAGCAGTTACTCGATAAGGAACACCGGGGAGCTGTTTTTT. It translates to CASSYSIRNTGELFF.

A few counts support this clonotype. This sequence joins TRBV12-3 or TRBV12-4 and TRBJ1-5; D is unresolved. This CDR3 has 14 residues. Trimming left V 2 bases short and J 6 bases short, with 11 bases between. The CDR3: CASSLLRAGQPQHF. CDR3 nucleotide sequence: TGTGCCAGCAGTTTATTAAGGGCTGGTCAGCCCCAGCATTTT.

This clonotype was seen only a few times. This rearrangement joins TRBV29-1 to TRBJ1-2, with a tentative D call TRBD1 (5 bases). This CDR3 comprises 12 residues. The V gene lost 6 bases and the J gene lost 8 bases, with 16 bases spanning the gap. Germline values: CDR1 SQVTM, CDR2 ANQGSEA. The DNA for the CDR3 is TGCAGCGTCCTGGACGACAGAACCGGCTACACCTTC. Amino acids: CSVLDDRTGYTF.

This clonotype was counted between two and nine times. The CDR3 loop reads CATSRDQGGSIICEQYF. CDR3 DNA sequence: TGTGCCACCAGCAGAGATCAGGGCGGGAGTATAATCTGCGAGCAGTACTTC. The chain uses TRBV15 and TRBJ2-7, with 7 positions matching TRBD2. V shed 0 bases, J shed 6 bases, and the junction held 14 bases outside the gene matches. This CDR3 comprises 17 residues. Germline CDR1 LNHNV, CDR2 YYDKDF (reference sequence).

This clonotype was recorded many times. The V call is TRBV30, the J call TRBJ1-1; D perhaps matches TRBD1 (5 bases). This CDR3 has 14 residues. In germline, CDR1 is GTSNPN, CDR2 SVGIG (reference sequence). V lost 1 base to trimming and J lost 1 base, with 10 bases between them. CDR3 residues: CAWSDGGGNTEAFF. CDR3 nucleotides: TGTGCCTGGAGTGATGGGGGAGGGAACACTGAAGCTTTCTTT.

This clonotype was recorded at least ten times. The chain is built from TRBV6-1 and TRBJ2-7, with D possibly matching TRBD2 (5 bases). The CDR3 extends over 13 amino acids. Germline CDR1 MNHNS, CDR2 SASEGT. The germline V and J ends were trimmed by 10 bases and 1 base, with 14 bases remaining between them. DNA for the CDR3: TGTGCCACAAAAAAGAGGGTATCCTACGAGCAGTACTTC. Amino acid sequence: CATKKRVSYEQYF.

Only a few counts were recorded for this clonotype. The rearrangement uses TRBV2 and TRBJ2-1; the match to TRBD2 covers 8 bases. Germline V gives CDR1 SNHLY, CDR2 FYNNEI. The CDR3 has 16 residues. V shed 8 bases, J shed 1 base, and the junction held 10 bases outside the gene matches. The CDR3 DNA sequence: TGTGCCAGCCGAGGTCGTCCGGGAGGGTCCTACAATGAGCAGTTCTTC. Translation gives CASRGRPGGSYNEQFF.

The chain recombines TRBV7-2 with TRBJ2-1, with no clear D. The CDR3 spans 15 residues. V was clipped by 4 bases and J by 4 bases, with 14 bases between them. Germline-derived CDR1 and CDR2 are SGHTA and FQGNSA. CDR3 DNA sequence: TGTGCCAGCAGCTCCCCCCGGGCCCAGTACAATGAGCAGTTCTTC. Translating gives CASSSPRAQYNEQFF.

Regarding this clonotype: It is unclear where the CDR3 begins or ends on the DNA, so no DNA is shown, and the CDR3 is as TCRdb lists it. The CDR3 spells CSAVPAGGGEAEQYF. V and J are TRBV20-1 and TRBJ2-7; the DNA was not compared with TRBD1, the D call given in the table. The CDR3 adds up to 15 amino acids, both ends counted. The germline V gene encodes CDR1 DFQATT and CDR2 SNEGSKA (reference sequence).

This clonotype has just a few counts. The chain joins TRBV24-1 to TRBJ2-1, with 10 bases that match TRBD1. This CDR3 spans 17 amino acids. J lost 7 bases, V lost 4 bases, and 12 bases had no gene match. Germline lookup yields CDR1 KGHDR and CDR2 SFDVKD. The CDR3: CATSDRDRGYDLNEQFF. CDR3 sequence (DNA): TGTGCCACCAGTGACCGGGACAGGGGTTACGACTTGAATGAGCAGTTCTTC.

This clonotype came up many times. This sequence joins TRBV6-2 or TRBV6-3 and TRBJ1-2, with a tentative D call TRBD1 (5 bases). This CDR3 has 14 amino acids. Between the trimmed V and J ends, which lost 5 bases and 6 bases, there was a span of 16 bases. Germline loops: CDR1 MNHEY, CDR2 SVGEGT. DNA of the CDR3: TGTGCCAGCAGTACTCTGCGTGGGGCGAATGGCTACACCTTC. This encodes CASSTLRGANGYTF.

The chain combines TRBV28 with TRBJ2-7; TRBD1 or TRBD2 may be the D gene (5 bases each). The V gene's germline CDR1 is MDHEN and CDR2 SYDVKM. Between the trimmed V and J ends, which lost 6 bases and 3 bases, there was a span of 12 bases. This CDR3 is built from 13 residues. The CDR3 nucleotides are TGTGCCAGCAGGCCCCGAGGGGTCTACGAGCAGTACTTC. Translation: CASRPRGVYEQYF.

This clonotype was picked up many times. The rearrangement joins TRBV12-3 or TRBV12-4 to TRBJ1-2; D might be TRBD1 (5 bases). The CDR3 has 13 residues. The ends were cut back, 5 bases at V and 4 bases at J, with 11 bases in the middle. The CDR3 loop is CASSIGASYGYTF. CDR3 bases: TGTGCCAGCAGTATCGGGGCATCCTATGGCTACACCTTC.

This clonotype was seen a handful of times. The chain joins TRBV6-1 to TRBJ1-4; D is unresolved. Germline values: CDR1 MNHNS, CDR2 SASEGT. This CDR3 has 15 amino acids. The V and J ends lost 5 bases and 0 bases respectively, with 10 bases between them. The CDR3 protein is CASSSLGATNEKLFF. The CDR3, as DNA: TGTGCCAGCAGTTCTCTCGGGGCAACTAATGAAAAACTGTTTTTT.

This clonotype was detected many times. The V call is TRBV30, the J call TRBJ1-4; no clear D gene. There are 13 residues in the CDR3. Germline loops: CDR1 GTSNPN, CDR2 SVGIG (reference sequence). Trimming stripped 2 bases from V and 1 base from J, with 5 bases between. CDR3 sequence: CAWSMGTNEKLFF. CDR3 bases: TGTGCCTGGAGTATGGGAACTAATGAAAAACTGTTTTTT.

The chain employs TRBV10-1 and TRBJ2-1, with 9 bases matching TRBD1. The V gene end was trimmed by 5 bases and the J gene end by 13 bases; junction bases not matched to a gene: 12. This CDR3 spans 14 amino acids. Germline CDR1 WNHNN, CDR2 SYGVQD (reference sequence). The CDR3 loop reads CASSYSSDRGKQFF. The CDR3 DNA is TGCGCCAGCAGTTACAGTAGCGACAGGGGGAAACAGTTCTTC.

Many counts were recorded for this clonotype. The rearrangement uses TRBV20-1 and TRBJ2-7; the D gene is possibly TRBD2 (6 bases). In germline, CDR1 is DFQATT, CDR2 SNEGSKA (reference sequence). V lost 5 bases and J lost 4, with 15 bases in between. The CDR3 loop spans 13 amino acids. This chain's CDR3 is CSALGTGLYEQYF. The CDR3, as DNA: TGCAGTGCTCTCGGGACTGGATTGTACGAGCAGTACTTC.